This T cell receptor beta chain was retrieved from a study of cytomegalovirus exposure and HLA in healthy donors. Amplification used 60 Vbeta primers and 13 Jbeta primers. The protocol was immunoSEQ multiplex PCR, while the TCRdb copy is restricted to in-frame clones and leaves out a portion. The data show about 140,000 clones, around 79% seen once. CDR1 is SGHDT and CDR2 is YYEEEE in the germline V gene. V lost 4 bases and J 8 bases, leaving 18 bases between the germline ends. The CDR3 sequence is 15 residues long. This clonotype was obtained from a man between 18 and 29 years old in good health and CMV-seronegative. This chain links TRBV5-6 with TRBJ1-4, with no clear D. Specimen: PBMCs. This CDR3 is CASSASDGVGEKLFF. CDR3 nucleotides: TGTGCCAGCAGCGCTAGTGACGGGGTGGGGGAAAAACTGTTTTTT.